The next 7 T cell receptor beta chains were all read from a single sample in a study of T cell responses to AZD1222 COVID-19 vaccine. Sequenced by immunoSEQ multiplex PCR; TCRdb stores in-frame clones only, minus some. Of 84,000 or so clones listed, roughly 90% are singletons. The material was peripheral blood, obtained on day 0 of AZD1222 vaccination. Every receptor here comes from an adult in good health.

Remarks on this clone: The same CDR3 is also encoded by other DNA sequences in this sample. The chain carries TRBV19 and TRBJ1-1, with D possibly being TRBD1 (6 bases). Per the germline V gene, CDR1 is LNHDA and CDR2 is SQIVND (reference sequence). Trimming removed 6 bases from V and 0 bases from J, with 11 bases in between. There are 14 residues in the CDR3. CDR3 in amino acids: CASSPGVLNTEAFF. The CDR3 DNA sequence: TGTGCCAGTAGCCCAGGGGTATTGAACACTGAAGCTTTCTTT.

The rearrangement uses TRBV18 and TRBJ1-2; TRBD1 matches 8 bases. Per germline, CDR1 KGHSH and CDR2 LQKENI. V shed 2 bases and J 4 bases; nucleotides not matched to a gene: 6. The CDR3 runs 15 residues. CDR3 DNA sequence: TGTGCCAGCTCACCAAGGGACAGGCTGACCTATGGCTACACCTTC. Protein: CASSPRDRLTYGYTF.

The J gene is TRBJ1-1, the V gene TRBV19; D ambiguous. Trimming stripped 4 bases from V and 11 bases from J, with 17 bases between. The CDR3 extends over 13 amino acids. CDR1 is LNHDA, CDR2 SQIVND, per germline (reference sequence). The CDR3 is CASSTTQFGEAFF. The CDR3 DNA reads TGTGCCAGTAGTACCACCCAATTCGGAGAGGCTTTCTTT.

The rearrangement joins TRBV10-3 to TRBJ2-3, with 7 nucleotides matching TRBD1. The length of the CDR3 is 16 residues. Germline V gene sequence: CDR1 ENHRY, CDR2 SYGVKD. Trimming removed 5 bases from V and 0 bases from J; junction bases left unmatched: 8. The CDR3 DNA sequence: TGTGCCATCAGTTCTACAGGGGACCCTAGCACAGATACGCAGTATTTT. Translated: CAISSTGDPSTDTQYF.

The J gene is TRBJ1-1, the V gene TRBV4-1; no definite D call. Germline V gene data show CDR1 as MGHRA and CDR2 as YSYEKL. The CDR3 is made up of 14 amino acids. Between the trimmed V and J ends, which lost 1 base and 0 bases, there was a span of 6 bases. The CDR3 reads CASSQGRLNTEAFF. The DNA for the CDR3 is TGCGCCAGCAGCCAAGGACGCTTGAACACTGAAGCTTTCTTT.

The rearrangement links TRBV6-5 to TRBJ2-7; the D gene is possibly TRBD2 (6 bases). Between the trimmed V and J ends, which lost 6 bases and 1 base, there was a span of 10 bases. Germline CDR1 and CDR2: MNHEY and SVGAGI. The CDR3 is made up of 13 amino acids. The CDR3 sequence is CASRRGSSYEQYF. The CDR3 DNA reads TGTGCCAGCAGGCGGGGCTCTTCCTACGAGCAGTACTTC.

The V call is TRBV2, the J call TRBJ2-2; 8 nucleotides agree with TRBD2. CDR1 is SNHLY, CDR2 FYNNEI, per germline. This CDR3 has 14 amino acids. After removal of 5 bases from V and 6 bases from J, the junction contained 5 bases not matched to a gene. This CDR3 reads CASSRSGGAGELFF. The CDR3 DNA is TGTGCCAGCAGTCGAAGCGGGGGTGCCGGGGAGCTGTTTTTT.